This entry features one T cell receptor (beta chain) sequence. This entry is derived from a study of early T cells in non-severe SARS-CoV-2 infection. TCRdb ran MiXCR on the 5' RACE reads and lists one entry per CDR3 protein. The sample lists 50,000 to 85,000 distinct CDR3 sequences, less than 9.5% occurring once. The sequenced sample was whole blood. This clonotype was sampled from an adult who was a healthcare worker with PCR-confirmed SARS-CoV-2 infection or an uninfected control (not recorded which).

The CDR3 nucleotides read TGTGCCGGTCGACAGGGAAGTTTCACTGAAGCTTTCTTT. Amino acid sequence: CAGRQGSFTEAFF. This chain uses TRBV6-6 with TRBJ1-1, with 7 bases that match TRBD1. Unmatched junction bases numbered 10, after V lost 11 bases and J lost 4 bases. This CDR3 is built from 13 residues. From germline, CDR1 is MNHNY and CDR2 SVGAGI (reference sequence).